This T cell receptor beta chain was sequenced during a study of blood T cell repertoires in COVID-19. Allocation to cohorts depended on clinical history reported by the participants. Using immunoSEQ multiplex PCR, the repertoire was profiled, and TCRdb retains in-frame clones only, with some absent. The table records 300,000 to 450,000 clones, 88% of them present only once. This CDR3 has 16 residues. The V gene lost 1 base and the J gene lost 3 bases, with 16 bases spanning the gap. The germline gives CDR1 SGHRS, CDR2 YFSETQ. This clone was detected only a few times. Sequenced material: PBMCs or T cells enriched from blood (not recorded which). This TCR came from a woman between 18 and 29 years old who had recovered from COVID-19. The V gene is TRBV5-1, the J gene TRBJ1-2; D possibly corresponds to TRBD1 (5 bases). The DNA for the CDR3 is TGCGCCAGCAGCTTGAACCTGCAGGGCTGGGACTATGGCTACACCTTC. It specifies CASSLNLQGWDYGYTF.